What follows describes a single T cell receptor beta chain. Its antigen is unidentified. The sample is drawn from a study of CD8+ T cells in alopecia areata. TCR sequencing used cDNA made by reverse transcription of extracted RNA. Profiled with immunoSEQ multiplex PCR; TCRdb holds only in-frame clones, not every one. The data contain 65,000 to 100,000 clones, about 53% of them singletons. The study's findings and limits: Researchers reported that TCR sharing among patients proved less clear than in mice, possibly HLA-linked. Especially in alopecia totalis/universalis, lesional scalp showed greater clonality than normal scalp did.

The receptor was derived from a human donor with alopecia areata. What was sequenced was NKG2D-high CD8+ T cells sorted from blood.

CDR3 amino acids: CASSLKQEVQETQYF. The CDR3 nucleotides read TGCGCCAGCAGCTTAAAACAGGAGGTCCAAGAGACCCAGTACTTC. V usage is TRBV5-1 and J usage is TRBJ2-5; D could derive from TRBD1 or TRBD2 (5 bases each). V was shortened by 2 bases and J by 1 base, with 12 bases between the two germline ends. Per the germline V gene, CDR1 is SGHRS and CDR2 is YFSETQ. The CDR3 has 15 amino acids. The variable domain in full, completed from reference TRBV5-1 and TRBJ2-5, reads KAGVTQTPRYLIKTRGQQVTLSCSPISGHRSVSWYQQTPGQGLQFLFEYFSETQRNKGNFPGRFSGRQFSNSRSEMNVSTLELGDSALYLCASSLKQEVQETQYFGPGTRLLVL.